The subject of this entry is one T cell receptor beta chain. These data come from a study of T cell responses to AZD1222 COVID-19 vaccine. The assay was immunoSEQ multiplex PCR, and TCRdb's table has in-frame clones only and misses some. The data hold roughly 130,000 clones, with roughly 93% observed a single time. Germline V gene lookup returns CDR1 SGHTS and CDR2 YDEGEE. V trimming: 2 bases; J trimming: 6 bases; junction bases outside the gene matches: 5. There are 15 residues in the CDR3. This TCR derives from an adult in good health. The material was peripheral blood, obtained on day 0 of AZD1222 vaccination. J is TRBJ2-1 and V is TRBV5-8, with 10 positions matching TRBD2. In DNA form, the CDR3 reads TGTGCCAGCAGCTTCAGGCTAGCGGGAGTCAATGAGCAGTTCTTC. The encoded protein is CASSFRLAGVNEQFF.